Sequencing of this TCR beta chain was carried out in a study of T cell clonality in common variable immunodeficiency. Study results and limitations: Links between repertoire features and CVID complications were heterogeneity-limited. TCRbeta clonality was increased in CVID versus healthy controls.

Unmatched junction bases numbered 2, after V lost 3 bases and J lost 0 bases. The CDR3 is 15 residues long. Germline CDR1 is SGHAT and CDR2 is FQNNGV. This clone has just a few counts. Its matching antigen is unknown. The read halts 3 residues ahead of the CDR3 end, with the missing end drawn from the germline J gene. Using immunoSEQ multiplex PCR, the repertoire was profiled, and TCRdb retains in-frame clones only, with some absent. The specimen has over 50,000 clones, none found just once. The chain links TRBV11-2 to TRBJ2-7; 10 bases line up with TRBD2. The clonotype comes from a person aged 18 to 75 in good health. Sequenced material: peripheral blood mononuclear cells. This chain's CDR3 is CASSFGLAVSYEQYF. Partial CDR3 DNA: TGTGCCAGCAGCTTTGGACTAGCGGTCTCCTACGAG.